These T cell receptor beta chains were read from a single sample in a study of identical twins. TCRdb independently ran MiXCR on the 5' RACE reads; one entry per CDR3 protein. Among around 680,000 distinct CDR3 sequences, 8.5% to 9.5% were seen once, and the ten largest hold roughly 0.9%. The data were also submitted as part of a second study, on yellow fever vaccine responses in identical twins.

The sample consisted of PBMCs. These receptors originate from a woman aged 18-29 years in good health. CDR3s include the opening cysteine and the closing phenylalanine or tryptophan. The D gene is left open where the match is weak. Only part of the rows carry a size: once, few, many, or a class if the clone is expanded.

d_call j_call clone_size v_call cdr3_aa cdr3_nt
TRBD2 TRBJ2-1 NA TRBV6-1 CASSELAGRSNNEQFF TGTGCCAGCAGTGAATTAGCGGGGCGTTCCAACAATGAGCAGTTCTTC
NA TRBJ2-1 NA TRBV7-9 CASNPGSSYNEQFF TGTGCCAGCAACCCGGGTAGCTCCTACAATGAGCAGTTCTTC
NA TRBJ2-7 many TRBV3-1 CASSSQTGTYEQYF TGTGCCAGCAGCTCTCAGACAGGTACCTACGAGCAGTACTTC
NA TRBJ2-2 NA TRBV19 CASRIGTYTGELFF TGTGCCAGTCGGATAGGCACCTACACCGGGGAGCTGTTTTTT
NA TRBJ2-2 NA TRBV18 CASSSNLNTGELFF TGTGCCAGCTCATCGAACCTTAACACCGGGGAGCTGTTTTTT
TRBD2 TRBJ2-7 many TRBV20-1 CSAPGTSGRGLYEQYF TGCAGTGCTCCCGGGACTAGCGGGAGAGGTCTCTACGAGCAGTACTTC
NA TRBJ2-7 once TRBV9 CASSVEARPNYEQYF TGTGCCAGCAGCGTAGAGGCACGGCCGAACTACGAGCAGTACTTC
NA TRBJ1-5 NA TRBV7-2 CASSSPGRAGNQPQHF TGTGCCAGCAGCAGCCCGGGCAGGGCAGGCAATCAGCCCCAGCATTTT
NA TRBJ1-6 NA TRBV6-2/TRBV6-3 CASVRSSYNSPLHF TGTGCCAGCGTAAGGAGCTCCTATAATTCACCCCTCCACTTT
TRBD2 TRBJ2-3 few TRBV10-3 CAISESAGGTDTQYF TGTGCCATCAGTGAGTCGGCGGGAGGCACAGATACGCAGTATTTT
TRBD2 TRBJ2-7 many TRBV14 CASSLPGGSTLQQYF TGTGCCAGCAGCTTACCGGGCGGGAGTACGTTACAGCAGTACTTC
TRBD1 TRBJ2-7 few TRBV27 CASSLYRGRDEQYF TGTGCCAGCAGTTTATACAGGGGGCGCGACGAGCAGTACTTC
TRBD2 TRBJ2-1 few TRBV20-1 CSASYAGETNEQFF TGCAGTGCTAGCTACGCGGGGGAGACAAATGAGCAGTTCTTC
NA TRBJ2-2 many TRBV6-5 CASRRVGELFF TGTGCCAGCAGACGAGTCGGGGAGCTGTTTTTT
TRBD2 TRBJ2-3 few TRBV7-2 CASSLAPASGIGTDTQYF TGTGCCAGCAGCTTAGCCCCGGCTAGCGGGATTGGCACAGATACGCAGTATTTT
TRBD1 TRBJ2-5 few TRBV9 CASSVRTGNRETQYF TGTGCCAGCAGCGTTCGGACAGGCAATCGGGAGACCCAGTACTTC
NA TRBJ2-5 few TRBV7-8 CASSWRDLVLQTQYF TGTGCCAGCAGCTGGAGGGACCTGGTCTTGCAGACCCAGTACTTC
NA TRBJ2-7 NA TRBV25-1 CASSFGRGTYEQYF TGTGCCAGCAGTTTTGGGAGGGGGACCTACGAGCAGTACTTC
NA TRBJ1-1 NA TRBV18 CASSPNRVDGNTEAFF TGTGCCAGCTCACCGAACAGGGTGGACGGGAACACTGAAGCTTTCTTT
NA TRBJ2-3 NA TRBV25-1 CASSKLGTDTQYF TGTGCCAGCAGCAAACTAGGCACAGATACGCAGTATTTT
NA TRBJ2-4 few TRBV4-2 CASSPGIWGIQYF TGTGCCAGCAGCCCGGGGATCTGGGGCATTCAGTACTTC
TRBD2 TRBJ2-7 NA TRBV12-5 CASGLAGTSSSYEQYF TGTGCTAGTGGTTTGGCTGGGACTAGCTCCTCCTACGAGCAGTACTTC
NA TRBJ2-1 many TRBV11-2 CASSLGLAGQGRWIYNEQFF TGTGCCAGCAGCTTAGGTTTGGCAGGCCAAGGCCGCTGGATATACAATGAGCAGTTCTTC
NA TRBJ2-7 NA TRBV20-1 CSAGDPGTEQYF TGCAGTGCTGGCGATCCCGGGACCGAGCAGTACTTC
NA TRBJ2-1 once TRBV25-1 CASSESRTSYNEQFF TGTGCCAGCAGTGAATCCCGGACAAGTTACAATGAGCAGTTCTTC
NA TRBJ2-1 many TRBV25-1 CASSERGAGPGNEQFF TGTGCCAGCAGTGAACGGGGCGCAGGCCCGGGGAATGAGCAGTTCTTC
TRBD2 TRBJ2-7 few TRBV5-1 CASSPAGLAGGPSYEQYF TGCGCCAGCAGCCCCGCGGGACTAGCGGGAGGCCCCTCCTACGAGCAGTACTTC
NA TRBJ2-7 many TRBV5-1 CASSFLDGGYEQYF TGCGCCAGCAGCTTCTTGGACGGTGGCTACGAGCAGTACTTC
TRBD1 TRBJ1-1 NA TRBV28 CASSRGQSNTEAFF TGTGCCAGCAGTAGGGGACAGAGTAACACTGAAGCTTTCTTT
NA TRBJ2-4 NA TRBV20-1 CSARDRGLRIKNIQYF TGCAGTGCTAGAGATCGCGGTTTGCGAATTAAAAACATTCAGTACTTC
NA TRBJ2-3 few TRBV29-1 CSVVSQVQADTQYF TGCAGCGTTGTCTCACAGGTTCAAGCAGATACGCAGTATTTT
NA TRBJ2-1 many TRBV29-1 CSVGRISGNEQFF TGCAGCGTTGGCCGTATTAGTGGCAATGAGCAGTTCTTC
TRBD2 TRBJ2-7 many TRBV7-2 CASSFIAGGNPYEQYF TGTGCCAGCAGCTTCATAGCGGGAGGAAACCCCTACGAGCAGTACTTC
NA TRBJ1-6 NA TRBV25-1 CASSEYPYSPLHF TGTGCCAGCAGTGAATATCCCTATTCACCCCTCCACTTT
TRBD2 TRBJ2-2 few TRBV10-3 CAISDGLAGAANTGELFF TGTGCCATCAGTGACGGACTAGCGGGAGCCGCGAACACCGGGGAGCTGTTTTTT
NA TRBJ2-3 few TRBV6-1 CASSPMGGTDTQYF TGTGCCAGCAGTCCAATGGGGGGCACAGATACGCAGTATTTT
TRBD2 TRBJ2-3 many TRBV5-1 CASSLAGGGDTQYF TGCGCCAGCAGCTTGGCCGGGGGAGGGGATACGCAGTATTTT
TRBD1 TRBJ2-3 many TRBV5-1 CASSLEGRQGSDTQYF TGCGCCAGCAGCTTGGAAGGTCGACAGGGGTCAGATACGCAGTATTTT
NA TRBJ1-4 NA TRBV20-1 CSARDIGRPNEKLFF TGCAGTGCTAGAGACATAGGACGACCTAATGAAAAACTGTTTTTT
TRBD1 TRBJ2-1 few TRBV4-3 CASSRGQGLYNEQFF TGCGCCAGCAGCCGGGGACAGGGACTCTACAATGAGCAGTTCTTC
NA TRBJ1-2 few TRBV6-1 CASSEAGGYTF TGTGCCAGCAGTGAAGCGGGGGGCTACACCTTC
TRBD1 TRBJ1-1 few TRBV5-1 CASSPHRTGPKPSTEAFF TGCGCCAGCAGTCCTCATCGGACAGGGCCCAAACCAAGCACTGAAGCTTTCTTT
TRBD1 TRBJ2-5 NA TRBV12-3/TRBV12-4 CASRDGDRGPATQYF TGTGCCAGCAGAGACGGGGACAGGGGGCCAGCGACCCAGTACTTC
NA TRBJ2-5 few TRBV10-3 CAISAPRLGQETQYF TGTGCCATCAGTGCTCCCCGACTAGGGCAAGAGACCCAGTACTTC
NA TRBJ2-3 many TRBV27 CASSHPGTDTQYF TGTGCCAGCAGCCACCCCGGCACAGATACGCAGTATTTT
NA TRBJ2-2 few TRBV2 CASSESGYSTGELFF TGTGCCAGCAGTGAATCAGGGTATAGTACCGGGGAGCTGTTTTTT
TRBD2 TRBJ2-3 many TRBV3-1 CASSLRLAGSTDTQYF TGTGCCAGCAGCCTCCGACTAGCGGGGAGCACAGATACGCAGTATTTT
NA TRBJ2-4 few TRBV28 CASINGGNLAKNIQYF TGTGCCAGCATCAATGGGGGGAACTTAGCCAAAAACATTCAGTACTTC
NA TRBJ2-5 few TRBV7-9 CASSLDVEETQYF TGTGCCAGCAGCCTCGACGTAGAAGAGACCCAGTACTTC